The 8 T cell receptor beta chains given below trace back to one sample, sequenced in a study of human versus mouse CDR3 diversity and MHC coevolution. Produced via immunoSEQ multiplex PCR; TCRdb's table is partial and in-frame only. The sample shows about 60,000 clones, approximately 94% of them seen only once. Sequences were obtained from naive CD4+ T cells from blood. Specified subset: CD45RO-negative CD62L-positive naive CD4 T cells. These receptors originate from a person between 60 and 69 years old in good health.

The chain carries TRBV7-6 and TRBJ1-2; 8 nucleotides line up with TRBD1. The V gene end was trimmed by 4 bases and the J gene end by 2 bases; junction bases not matched to a gene: 6. The CDR3 is made up of 15 amino acids. Germline assignment: CDR1 SGHVS and CDR2 FNYEAQ. In nucleotides, the CDR3 is TGTGCCAGCAGCTCTTACAGGGGGTCAAACTATGGCTACACCTTC. This gives the protein CASSSYRGSNYGYTF.

The chain couples TRBV28 to TRBJ2-5, with 14 bases lining up with TRBD2. The CDR3 loop spans 16 amino acids. The germline gives CDR1 MDHEN, CDR2 SYDVKM. V trimming: 6 bases; J trimming: 4 bases; junction bases outside the gene matches: 7. CDR3 amino acids: CASRGTSGRSGETQYF. DNA for the CDR3: TGTGCCAGCAGGGGGACTAGCGGGAGAAGTGGAGAGACCCAGTACTTC. The full variable domain, with the rest looked up from reference TRBV28 and TRBJ2-5, is DVKVTQSSRYLVKRTGEKVFLECVQDMDHENMFWYRQDPGLGLRLIYFSYDVKMKEKGDIPEGYSVSREKKERFSLILESASTNQTSMYLCASRGTSGRSGETQYFGPGTRLLVL.

In nucleotides, the CDR3 is TGTGCCAGCAGTTACGGTCGGGGAGATACGCAGTATTTT. The encoded protein is CASSYGRGDTQYF. The rearrangement uses TRBV6-5 and TRBJ2-3; tentatively, D is TRBD2 (5 bases). Germline V gives CDR1 MNHEY, CDR2 SVGAGI. V was clipped by 2 bases and J by 5 bases, with 8 bases between them. The CDR3 is 13 amino acids.

The CDR3 DNA reads as TGTGCCAGCAGTGAAGCAGGGGGCCACCCCTACTATGGCTACACCTTC. Translation gives CASSEAGGHPYYGYTF. The V call is TRBV2, the J call TRBJ1-2; TRBD1 aligns across 7 bases. V shed 0 bases, J shed 3 bases, and the junction held 7 bases outside the gene matches. This CDR3 is built from 16 residues. CDR1 is SNHLY, CDR2 FYNNEI, per germline. The whole variable domain, filled in from reference TRBV2 and TRBJ1-2, reads EPEVTQTPSHQVTQMGQEVILRCVPISNHLYFYWYRQILGQKVEFLVSFYNNEISEKSEIFDDQFSVERPDGSNFTLKIRSTKLEDSAMYFCASSEAGGHPYYGYTFGSGTRLTVV.

For the CDR3, the DNA is TGTGCCAGCAGGGGGCCAGGAGAGACCCAGTACTTC. Amino acid sequence: CASRGPGETQYF. The chain has TRBV27 and TRBJ2-5; D possibly corresponds to TRBD1 (5 bases). Germline-derived CDR1 and CDR2 are MNHEY and SMNVEV (reference sequence). CDR3 length: 12 residues. Trimming pared 6 bases from V and 4 bases from J, leaving 9 bases between.

This chain joins TRBV9 and TRBJ1-2; TRBD1 is a possible D gene (6 bases). This CDR3 is built from 14 residues. The germline gives CDR1 SGDLS, CDR2 YYNGEE. The V end lost 0 bases, the J end lost 8 bases, and 14 bases lay between the germline ends. The CDR3 sequence: CASSVGGGVRGYTF. The CDR3 DNA sequence: TGTGCCAGCAGCGTAGGTGGGGGCGTCCGAGGCTACACCTTC. Based on the CDR3 plus reference TRBV9 and TRBJ1-2, the full variable domain is DSGVTQTPKHLITATGQRVTLRCSPRSGDLSVYWYQQSLDQGLQFLIQYYNGEERAKGNILERFSAQQFPDLHSELNLSSLELGDSALYFCASSVGGGVRGYTFGSGTRLTVV.

For this clone: Germline and junction disagree at one end, which may indicate a read error. V and J are TRBV6-1 and TRBJ2-7, with 8 bases matching TRBD2. The CDR3 is made up of 16 amino acids. CDR1 MNHNS and CDR2 SASEGT come from the germline V gene. In DNA form, the CDR3 reads TGTGCCAGCAGTGAGCAGGGACTAGTGAGCTCCTACGAGCAGCACTTC. This translates into CASSEQGLVSSYEQHF.

The chain uses TRBV5-1 and TRBJ1-4; 9 bases line up with TRBD1. J gave up 8 bases and V 4 bases, and 6 bases lay outside the gene matches. Germline CDR1 is SGHRS and CDR2 is YFSETQ. This CDR3 spans 14 amino acids. The CDR3 region is CASSGGTGYEKLFF. CDR3 nucleotide sequence: TGCGCCAGCAGCGGGGGGACAGGGTACGAAAAACTGTTTTTT.